This is a list of T cell receptor beta chains from one sample in a study of cytomegalovirus exposure and HLA in healthy donors. The data were produced by immunoSEQ multiplex PCR, yet TCRdb's version contains in-frame clones alone and is incomplete. The table records over 150,000 clones, around 75% of them present only once. Sequencing was performed on PBMCs. Receptors originate from a male donor in good health and CMV-seronegative. Each CDR3 is given with its conserved first and last residue. The D gene is left open where the match is weak. Clone size, where shown, is once, few, many, or a class for clones that have expanded.

CDR3nt: TGTGCCTGGGACGGGAATTCACCCCTCCACTTT
CDR3aa: CAWDGNSPLHF
v_gene: TRBV30
j_gene: TRBJ1-6
d_gene: -
abundance: -

CDR3nt: TGTGCCAGCAGCGAGCGACAGGGGGAAATTCTTTTCAATGAGCAGTTCTTC
CDR3aa: CASSERQGEILFNEQFF
v_gene: TRBV7-2
j_gene: TRBJ2-1
d_gene: TRBD1
abundance: -

CDR3nt: TGTGCCAGCAGCTTCGGGACAACAACTTACAATGAGCAGTTCTTC
CDR3aa: CASSFGTTTYNEQFF
v_gene: TRBV14
j_gene: TRBJ2-1
d_gene: -
abundance: -

CDR3nt: TGTGCCAGCAGTTACTCGCCCGGGTACGGAAACACCATATATTTT
CDR3aa: CASSYSPGYGNTIYF
v_gene: TRBV6-5
j_gene: TRBJ1-3
d_gene: -
abundance: few

CDR3nt: TGTGCCAGCAGTTTCCGGGTCACCAGACAGGGGCTCTACGAGCAGTACTTC
CDR3aa: CASSFRVTRQGLYEQYF
v_gene: TRBV27
j_gene: TRBJ2-7
d_gene: TRBD1
abundance: few

CDR3nt: TGTGCCAGTAGTAGTCCCGTCCTAGTCTATGAGCAGTTCTTC
CDR3aa: CASSSPVLVYEQFF
v_gene: TRBV19
j_gene: TRBJ2-1
d_gene: -
abundance: -

CDR3nt: TGTGCCAGCAGCCCAACAGGGGGGAGGGGCAATCAGCCCCAGCATTTT
CDR3aa: CASSPTGGRGNQPQHF
v_gene: TRBV28
j_gene: TRBJ1-5
d_gene: TRBD1
abundance: few

CDR3nt: TGTGCCAGTAGCTCCCGGACATTGAGCTATGGCTACACCTTC
CDR3aa: CASSSRTLSYGYTF
v_gene: TRBV19
j_gene: TRBJ1-2
d_gene: -
abundance: -

CDR3nt: TGTGCCAGCAGCGAGGGGGCGAGGGGCTACACCTTC
CDR3aa: CASSEGARGYTF
v_gene: TRBV9
j_gene: TRBJ1-2
d_gene: TRBD1
abundance: -

CDR3nt: TGTGCCATCAGTACGAGCGACAGGTCAGGCAATCAGCCCCAGCATTTT
CDR3aa: CAISTSDRSGNQPQHF
v_gene: TRBV10-3
j_gene: TRBJ1-5
d_gene: -
abundance: -

CDR3nt: TGTGCCAGCACCGAAGGGGGCGCGGGGCTTAACTATGGCTACACCTTC
CDR3aa: CASTEGGAGLNYGYTF
v_gene: TRBV28
j_gene: TRBJ1-2
d_gene: TRBD1
abundance: -

CDR3nt: TGTGCCTGGAGTTTACAGGGGGCGAACACCATATATTTT
CDR3aa: CAWSLQGANTIYF
v_gene: TRBV30
j_gene: TRBJ1-3
d_gene: TRBD1
abundance: -

CDR3nt: TGTGCCAGCACTCAAGGGTCCGGGATCTTGAACACTGAAGCTTTCTTT
CDR3aa: CASTQGSGILNTEAFF
v_gene: TRBV7-9
j_gene: TRBJ1-1
d_gene: -
abundance: -

CDR3nt: TGTGCCAGCAGCCGGACGGGAAACACCGGGGAGCTGTTTTTT
CDR3aa: CASSRTGNTGELFF
v_gene: TRBV7-2
j_gene: TRBJ2-2
d_gene: -
abundance: few

CDR3nt: TGTGCCAGCAGCTCAAAGACAGGGGGCAATCAGCCCCAGCATTTT
CDR3aa: CASSSKTGGNQPQHF
v_gene: TRBV6-5
j_gene: TRBJ1-5
d_gene: TRBD1
abundance: -

CDR3nt: TGTGCCTGGAGTGTATCTTCTGGAAACACCATATATTTT
CDR3aa: CAWSVSSGNTIYF
v_gene: TRBV30
j_gene: TRBJ1-3
d_gene: -
abundance: once

CDR3nt: TGTGCCTGGTCTCTAAGGGCAGGGAATCAGCCCCAGCATTTT
CDR3aa: CAWSLRAGNQPQHF
v_gene: TRBV30
j_gene: TRBJ1-5
d_gene: -
abundance: -

CDR3nt: TGTGCCAGCTGGGGGCGCATGAACACTGAAGCTTTCTTT
CDR3aa: CASWGRMNTEAFF
v_gene: TRBV19
j_gene: TRBJ1-1
d_gene: -
abundance: -

CDR3nt: TGTGCCAGCAGTTTAACAGTTTCGGGGGGTTATGGCTACACCTTC
CDR3aa: CASSLTVSGGYGYTF
v_gene: TRBV6-5
j_gene: TRBJ1-2
d_gene: -
abundance: few

CDR3nt: TGTGCCAGCAGCGGCCCGGGCAGGGGTCAGCCCCAGCATTTT
CDR3aa: CASSGPGRGQPQHF
v_gene: TRBV9
j_gene: TRBJ1-5
d_gene: -
abundance: -

CDR3nt: TGTGCCAGCAGTCCTGACAGGGGGTCTAATGAAAAACTGTTTTTT
CDR3aa: CASSPDRGSNEKLFF
v_gene: TRBV27
j_gene: TRBJ1-4
d_gene: TRBD1
abundance: -

CDR3nt: TGTGCCAGCACTTACCCCGAGGAGACCCAGTACTTC
CDR3aa: CASTYPEETQYF
v_gene: TRBV6-5
j_gene: TRBJ2-5
d_gene: -
abundance: -

CDR3nt: TGTGCCAGCACCTTAGCGGGTAACACCGGGGAGCTGTTTTTT
CDR3aa: CASTLAGNTGELFF
v_gene: TRBV9
j_gene: TRBJ2-2
d_gene: TRBD2
abundance: -

CDR3nt: TGTGCCAGCAGCTTACAGGGGGGGTATGGCTACACCTTC
CDR3aa: CASSLQGGYGYTF
v_gene: TRBV6-5
j_gene: TRBJ1-2
d_gene: TRBD1
abundance: -

CDR3nt: TGTGCCAGCAGTGAACAGGGTGAGGCTTCACCCCTCCACTTT
CDR3aa: CASSEQGEASPLHF
v_gene: TRBV2
j_gene: TRBJ1-6
d_gene: -
abundance: -

CDR3nt: TGTGCCAGCAGACAGGGTTACAATCAGCCCCAGCATTTT
CDR3aa: CASRQGYNQPQHF
v_gene: TRBV28
j_gene: TRBJ1-5
d_gene: -
abundance: -

CDR3nt: TGTGCCAGCAGCACCCCCGGGGGGGGGCTCGCCACTGAAGCTTTCTTT
CDR3aa: CASSTPGGGLATEAFF
v_gene: TRBV28
j_gene: TRBJ1-1
d_gene: -
abundance: -

CDR3nt: TGTGCCAGCAGCCCTTCTATGAGGAGAACTGAAGCTTTCTTT
CDR3aa: CASSPSMRRTEAFF
v_gene: TRBV7-2
j_gene: TRBJ1-1
d_gene: -
abundance: -

CDR3nt: TGTGCCAGCAGCCCGTCAGAGGCTGAAGCTTTCTTT
CDR3aa: CASSPSEAEAFF
v_gene: TRBV6-6
j_gene: TRBJ1-1
d_gene: -
abundance: few

CDR3nt: TGTGCCAGCAGCCGGGACAGACACTCTGGGGCCAACGTCCTGACTTTC
CDR3aa: CASSRDRHSGANVLTF
v_gene: TRBV28
j_gene: TRBJ2-6
d_gene: TRBD1
abundance: -

CDR3nt: TGTGCCAGCAGCTCCACATCGGGTGAGGAGACCCAGTACTTC
CDR3aa: CASSSTSGEETQYF
v_gene: TRBV7-9
j_gene: TRBJ2-5
d_gene: -
abundance: few